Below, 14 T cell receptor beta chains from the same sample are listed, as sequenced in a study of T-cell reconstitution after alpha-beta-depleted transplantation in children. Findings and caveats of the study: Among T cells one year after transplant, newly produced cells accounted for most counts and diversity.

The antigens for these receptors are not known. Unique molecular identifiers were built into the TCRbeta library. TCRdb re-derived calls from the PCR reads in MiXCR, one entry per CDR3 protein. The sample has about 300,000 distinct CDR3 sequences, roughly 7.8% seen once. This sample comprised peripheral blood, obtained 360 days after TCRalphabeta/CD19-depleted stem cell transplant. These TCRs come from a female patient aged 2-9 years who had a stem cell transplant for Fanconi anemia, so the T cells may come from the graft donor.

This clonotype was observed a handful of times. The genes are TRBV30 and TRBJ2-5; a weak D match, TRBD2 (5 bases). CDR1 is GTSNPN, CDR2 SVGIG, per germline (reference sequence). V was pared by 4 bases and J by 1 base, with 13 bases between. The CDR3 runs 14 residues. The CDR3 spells CAWNGQGGQETQYF. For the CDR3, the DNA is TGTGCCTGGAACGGGCAAGGAGGCCAAGAGACCCAGTACTTC.

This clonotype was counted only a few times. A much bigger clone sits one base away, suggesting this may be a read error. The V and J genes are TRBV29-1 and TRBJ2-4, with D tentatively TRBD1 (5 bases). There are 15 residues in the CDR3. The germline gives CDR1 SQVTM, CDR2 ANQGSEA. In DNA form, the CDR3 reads TGCAGAGTTGTGATACAGGAGTTAGCCAAAAACATTCAGTACTTC. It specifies CRVVIQELAKNIQYF.

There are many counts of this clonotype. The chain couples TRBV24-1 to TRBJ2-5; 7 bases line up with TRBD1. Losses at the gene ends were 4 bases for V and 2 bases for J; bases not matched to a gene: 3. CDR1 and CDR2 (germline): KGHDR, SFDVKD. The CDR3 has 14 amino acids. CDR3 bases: TGTGCCACCAGTGACCCCAGGGGGCAAGAGACCCAGTACTTC. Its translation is CATSDPRGQETQYF.

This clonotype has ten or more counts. The CDR3 nucleotides read TGTGCCAGCAGCAAATGGGGGAAATACAATGAGCAGTTCTTC. Its translation is CASSKWGKYNEQFF. The chain is built from TRBV6-4 and TRBJ2-1; D possibly matches TRBD1 or TRBD2 (5 bases each). Per the germline V gene, CDR1 is MRHNA and CDR2 is SNTAGT. This CDR3 is built from 14 residues. V was shortened by 6 bases and J by 4 bases, with 13 bases between the two germline ends.

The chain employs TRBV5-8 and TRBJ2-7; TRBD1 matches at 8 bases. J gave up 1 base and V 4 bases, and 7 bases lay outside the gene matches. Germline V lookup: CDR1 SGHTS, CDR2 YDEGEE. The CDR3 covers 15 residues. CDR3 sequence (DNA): TGTGCCAGCAGCCTCTTCCGACAGGGGTCCTACGAGCAGTACTTC. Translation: CASSLFRQGSYEQYF.

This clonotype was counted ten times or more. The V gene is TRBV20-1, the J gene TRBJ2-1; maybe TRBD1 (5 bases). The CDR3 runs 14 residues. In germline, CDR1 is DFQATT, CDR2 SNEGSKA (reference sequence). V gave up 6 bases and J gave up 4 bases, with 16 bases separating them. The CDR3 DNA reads TGCAGTGCAAGGCCCCCGACAGAGTACAATGAGCAGTTCTTC. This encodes CSARPPTEYNEQFF.

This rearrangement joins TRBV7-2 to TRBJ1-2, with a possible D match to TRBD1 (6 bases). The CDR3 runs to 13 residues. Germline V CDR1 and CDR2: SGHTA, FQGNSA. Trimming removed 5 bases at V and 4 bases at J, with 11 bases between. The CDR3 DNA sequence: TGTGCCAGCAGCACAGGGTCTCCCTATGGCTACACCTTC. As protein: CASSTGSPYGYTF.

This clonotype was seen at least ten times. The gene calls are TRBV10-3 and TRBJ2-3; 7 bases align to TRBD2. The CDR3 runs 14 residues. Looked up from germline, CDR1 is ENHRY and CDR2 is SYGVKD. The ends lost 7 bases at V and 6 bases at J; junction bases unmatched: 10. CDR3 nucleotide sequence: TGTGCCATCAAGCAAGCGGGACCCTTGGATACGCAGTATTTT. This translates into CAIKQAGPLDTQYF.

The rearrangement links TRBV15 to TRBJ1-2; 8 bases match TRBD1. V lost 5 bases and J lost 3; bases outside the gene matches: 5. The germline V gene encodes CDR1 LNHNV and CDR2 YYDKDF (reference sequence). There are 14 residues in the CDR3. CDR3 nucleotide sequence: TGTGCCACCAGCGTAAGACAGGGGTACTATGGCTACACCTTC. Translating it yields CATSVRQGYYGYTF.

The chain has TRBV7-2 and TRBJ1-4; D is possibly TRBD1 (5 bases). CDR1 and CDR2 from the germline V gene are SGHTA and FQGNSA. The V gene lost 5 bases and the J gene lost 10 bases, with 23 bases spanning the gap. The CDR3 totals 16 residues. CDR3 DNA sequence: TGTGCCAGCAGCCATAACCCACAGGTGGCTCGCGGAAAACTGTTTTTT. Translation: CASSHNPQVARGKLFF.

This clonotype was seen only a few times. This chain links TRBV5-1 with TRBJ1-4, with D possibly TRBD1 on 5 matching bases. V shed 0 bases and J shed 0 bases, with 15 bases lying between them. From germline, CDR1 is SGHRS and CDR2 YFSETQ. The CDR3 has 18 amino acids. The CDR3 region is CASSLGPQGAPTNEKLFF. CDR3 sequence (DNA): TGCGCCAGCAGCTTGGGCCCTCAGGGAGCCCCAACTAATGAAAAACTGTTTTTT.

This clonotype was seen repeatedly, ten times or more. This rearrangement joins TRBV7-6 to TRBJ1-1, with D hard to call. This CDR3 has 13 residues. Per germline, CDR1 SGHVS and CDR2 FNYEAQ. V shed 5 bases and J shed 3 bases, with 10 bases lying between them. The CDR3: CASSRGGHTEAFF. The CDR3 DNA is TGTGCCAGCAGCCGAGGTGGGCACACTGAAGCTTTCTTT.

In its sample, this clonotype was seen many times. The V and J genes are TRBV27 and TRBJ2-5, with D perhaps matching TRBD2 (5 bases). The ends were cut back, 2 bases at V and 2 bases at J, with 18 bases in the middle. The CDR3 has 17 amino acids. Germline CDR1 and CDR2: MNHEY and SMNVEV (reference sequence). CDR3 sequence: CASSLGGVGALQETQYF. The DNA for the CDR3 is TGTGCCAGCAGTTTAGGTGGGGTGGGAGCCCTACAAGAGACCCAGTACTTC.

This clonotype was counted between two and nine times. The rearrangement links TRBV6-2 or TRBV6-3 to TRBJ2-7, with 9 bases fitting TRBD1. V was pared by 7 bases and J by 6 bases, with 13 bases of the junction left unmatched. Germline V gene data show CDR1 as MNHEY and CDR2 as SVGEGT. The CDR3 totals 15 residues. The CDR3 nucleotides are TGTGCCAGCATCACCCCGGGACAGGGCACCTCCGAGCAGTACTTC. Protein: CASITPGQGTSEQYF.